These T cell receptor beta chains were read from a single sample in a study of T cells in Graves' hyperthyroidism and ophthalmopathy. TCRdb called the multiplex PCR reads again in MiXCR, with one record for every CDR3 protein. The sample records around 300,000 distinct CDR3 sequences, roughly 18% being singletons. Sequenced input: blood. The receptors here all came from a middle-aged man with Graves' ophthalmopathy. Both conserved end residues are part of each CDR3. Each record gives: V gene, clone size, D gene, J gene, CDR3 protein, CDR3 DNA. The D gene is left open where the match is weak. The size of a clone is reported for some rows only, either as once, few or many, or as a class for expanded clones.

v_gene: TRBV6-1; abundance: .; d_gene: TRBD2; j_gene: TRBJ2-5; CDR3aa: CASRIAGGLSETQYF; CDR3nt: TGTGCCAGCAGAATAGCGGGAGGGCTCTCGGAGACCCAGTACTTC
v_gene: TRBV20-1; abundance: .; d_gene: .; j_gene: TRBJ2-1; CDR3aa: CSARVPGHSDEQFF; CDR3nt: TGCAGTGCTAGAGTCCCGGGACACTCGGATGAGCAGTTCTTC
v_gene: TRBV3-1; abundance: many; d_gene: .; j_gene: TRBJ2-5; CDR3aa: CASSQWESYQETQYF; CDR3nt: TGTGCCAGCAGCCAATGGGAGTCGTACCAAGAGACCCAGTACTTC
v_gene: TRBV6-4; abundance: .; d_gene: TRBD1; j_gene: TRBJ2-1; CDR3aa: CASSLKTGGVNEQFF; CDR3nt: TGTGCCAGCAGCCTAAAAACAGGGGGTGTCAATGAGCAGTTCTTC
v_gene: TRBV6-2/TRBV6-3; abundance: many; d_gene: TRBD1; j_gene: TRBJ1-5; CDR3aa: CASSYSSVDRVITQPQHF; CDR3nt: TGTGCCAGCAGTTACTCGTCCGTTGACAGGGTGATTACTCAGCCCCAGCATTTT
v_gene: TRBV20-1; abundance: few; d_gene: TRBD2; j_gene: TRBJ2-7; CDR3aa: CGARGAGVKSEQYF; CDR3nt: TGCGGTGCAAGGGGAGCGGGAGTTAAGAGCGAGCAGTACTTC
v_gene: TRBV12-3/TRBV12-4; abundance: .; d_gene: TRBD1; j_gene: TRBJ1-1; CDR3aa: CASSRGQWRTEAFF; CDR3nt: TGTGCCAGCAGTAGGGGACAGTGGAGGACTGAAGCTTTCTTT
v_gene: TRBV5-1; abundance: .; d_gene: TRBD1; j_gene: TRBJ1-4; CDR3aa: CASKRDSLAEKLFF; CDR3nt: TGCGCCAGCAAAAGGGACAGTCTGGCTGAAAAACTGTTTTTT
v_gene: TRBV30; abundance: many; d_gene: .; j_gene: TRBJ2-7; CDR3aa: CAWSVGGELDEQYF; CDR3nt: TGTGCCTGGAGCGTAGGCGGGGAATTGGACGAGCAGTACTTC
v_gene: TRBV11-2; abundance: few; d_gene: .; j_gene: TRBJ1-2; CDR3aa: CASSLAGGSEGYTF; CDR3nt: TGTGCCAGCAGCTTGGCTGGGGGATCTGAAGGCTACACCTTC
v_gene: TRBV20-1; abundance: many; d_gene: .; j_gene: TRBJ2-3; CDR3aa: CSGRPAGTDTQYF; CDR3nt: TGCAGTGGGCGGCCAGCAGGCACAGATACGCAGTATTTT
v_gene: TRBV7-9; abundance: few; d_gene: .; j_gene: TRBJ2-1; CDR3aa: CASSPPREHEQFF; CDR3nt: TGTGCCAGCAGCCCCCCCAGGGAACATGAGCAGTTCTTC
v_gene: TRBV13; abundance: many; d_gene: TRBD1; j_gene: TRBJ2-2; CDR3aa: CASSLIDRDRTGELFF; CDR3nt: TGTGCCAGCAGCTTAATCGACAGGGATAGGACCGGGGAGCTGTTTTTT
v_gene: TRBV2; abundance: .; d_gene: TRBD2; j_gene: TRBJ2-1; CDR3aa: CASSELAGGLKTNEQFF; CDR3nt: TGTGCCAGCAGTGAACTAGCGGGAGGCCTAAAGACGAATGAGCAGTTCTTC